This is a list of T cell receptor beta chains from one sample in a study of shared clonotypes between healthy human individuals. Repertoires were generated with immunoSEQ multiplex PCR, while TCRdb's copy carries only in-frame clones and drops some. The sample yields some 2.4 million clones, 80% to 95% seen once. The sample comprised naive CD4+ T cells from PBMCs. These receptors originate from a man aged 18 to 29 in good health. Some clones in this sample may be carry-over from other donors' samples. CDR3s include the opening cysteine and the closing phenylalanine or tryptophan. The order of the fields is clone size, J gene, D gene, V gene, CDR3 protein, CDR3 DNA. The D gene is left open where the match is weak. Clone size is not always given. Where it is, it says once, few, many or a class for expanded clones.

>NA|TRBJ2-3|NA|TRBV7-9
CASSLREADTQYF
TGTGCCAGCAGCTTGCGCGAGGCAGATACGCAGTATTTT
>NA|TRBJ1-5|TRBD1|TRBV5-1
CASSLGDRGSVQPQHF
TGCGCCAGCAGCTTAGGGGACAGGGGGTCAGTTCAGCCCCAGCATTTT
>NA|TRBJ2-7|NA|TRBV6-1
CASSELVTRYYEQYF
TGTGCCAGCAGTGAACTGGTAACTAGATACTACGAGCAGTACTTC
>NA|TRBJ2-1|TRBD2|TRBV7-8
CASSPPSGGYNEQFF
TGTGCCAGCAGCCCACCTAGCGGGGGATACAATGAGCAGTTCTTC
>once|TRBJ2-5|TRBD2|TRBV29-1
CSGLRLAGTRGETQYF
TGCAGCGGTTTGCGACTAGCGGGAACCCGGGGAGAGACCCAGTACTTC
>NA|TRBJ2-7|NA|TRBV5-1
CASRERVSYEQYF
TGCGCCAGCCGGGAACGGGTGAGCTACGAGCAGTACTTC
>NA|TRBJ1-4|TRBD1|TRBV7-9
CASSRYTGDGEKLFF
TGTGCCAGCAGCCGGTATACAGGGGACGGCGAAAAACTGTTTTTT
>NA|TRBJ2-2|TRBD2|TRBV5-6
CASSFFGLAENTGELFF
TGTGCCAGCAGCTTCTTCGGACTAGCGGAAAACACCGGGGAGCTGTTTTTT
>NA|TRBJ2-7|TRBD2|TRBV15
CATSRVGGRVYEQYF
TGTGCCACCAGCAGAGTGGGCGGGAGGGTGTACGAGCAGTACTTC
>NA|TRBJ2-7|TRBD2|TRBV28
CASHTSGTYEQYF
TGTGCCAGCCATACTAGCGGTACCTACGAGCAGTACTTC
>NA|TRBJ1-2|NA|TRBV5-1
CASSLEGSGYGYTF
TGCGCCAGCAGCTTGGAAGGGAGCGGCTATGGCTACACCTTC
>NA|TRBJ1-1|TRBD1|TRBV18
CASSQTQGGNTEAFF
TGTGCCAGCTCACAAACTCAGGGGGGGAACACTGAAGCTTTCTTT
>NA|TRBJ2-2|NA|TRBV6-1
CASSEVLAENGELFF
TGTGCCAGCAGTGAAGTGCTAGCAGAGAACGGGGAGCTGTTTTTT
>NA|TRBJ2-1|NA|TRBV20-1
CSALPNNEQFF
TGCAGTGCCTTACCGAACAATGAGCAGTTCTTC
>NA|TRBJ2-1|NA|TRBV7-3
CASRRIGSSYNEQFF
TGTGCCAGCAGGAGAATCGGAAGCTCCTACAATGAGCAGTTCTTC
>NA|TRBJ1-6|NA|TRBV6-5
CASRPRASYNSPLHF
TGTGCCAGCAGACCCCGCGCCTCCTATAATTCACCCCTCCACTTT
>NA|TRBJ2-2|NA|TRBV9
CASSVVDTGELFF
TGTGCCAGCAGCGTAGTAGACACCGGGGAGCTGTTTTTT
>NA|TRBJ2-5|NA|TRBV28
CASSLREETQYF
TGTGCCAGCAGTTTACGAGAAGAGACCCAGTACTTC
>NA|TRBJ2-7|TRBD1|TRBV19
CASNDRGPPDEQYF
TGTGCCAGTAACGACAGGGGCCCGCCTGACGAGCAGTACTTC
>once|TRBJ2-2|TRBD1|TRBV28
CASSSRSPRQGRVRELFF
TGTGCCAGCAGTTCCCGATCTCCCCGACAGGGGAGAGTCCGGGAGCTGTTTTTT
>NA|TRBJ2-7|NA|TRBV28
CASSFREAPLAEQYF
TGTGCCAGCAGTTTCAGGGAGGCCCCTCTAGCCGAGCAGTACTTC
>NA|TRBJ2-5|TRBD1|TRBV29-1
CSVEGRDRGSETQYF
TGCAGCGTTGAGGGTAGGGACAGGGGGTCGGAGACCCAGTACTTC
>NA|TRBJ1-3|NA|TRBV19
CASSSSWESSGNTIYF
TGTGCCAGTAGTAGTAGCTGGGAGAGCTCTGGAAACACCATATATTTT